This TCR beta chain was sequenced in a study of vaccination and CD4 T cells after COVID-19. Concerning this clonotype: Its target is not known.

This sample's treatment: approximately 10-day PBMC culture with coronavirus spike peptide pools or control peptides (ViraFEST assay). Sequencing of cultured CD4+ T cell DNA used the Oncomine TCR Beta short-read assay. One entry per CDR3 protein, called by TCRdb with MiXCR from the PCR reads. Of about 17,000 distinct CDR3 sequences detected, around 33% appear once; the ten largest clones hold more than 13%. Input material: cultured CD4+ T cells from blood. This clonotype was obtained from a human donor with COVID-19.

The CDR3, as DNA: TGTGCCACCAGTGATCGAGTAGGGGGCAGGGGGCGGCGAACAGATACGCAGTATTTT. It is translated as CATSDRVGGRGRRTDTQYF. J is TRBJ2-3 and V is TRBV24-1; TRBD1 matches at 8 bases. V shed 3 bases and J 3 bases; nucleotides not matched to a gene: 16. Germline CDR1 reads KGHDR; CDR2 reads SFDVKD. This CDR3 spans 19 amino acids.